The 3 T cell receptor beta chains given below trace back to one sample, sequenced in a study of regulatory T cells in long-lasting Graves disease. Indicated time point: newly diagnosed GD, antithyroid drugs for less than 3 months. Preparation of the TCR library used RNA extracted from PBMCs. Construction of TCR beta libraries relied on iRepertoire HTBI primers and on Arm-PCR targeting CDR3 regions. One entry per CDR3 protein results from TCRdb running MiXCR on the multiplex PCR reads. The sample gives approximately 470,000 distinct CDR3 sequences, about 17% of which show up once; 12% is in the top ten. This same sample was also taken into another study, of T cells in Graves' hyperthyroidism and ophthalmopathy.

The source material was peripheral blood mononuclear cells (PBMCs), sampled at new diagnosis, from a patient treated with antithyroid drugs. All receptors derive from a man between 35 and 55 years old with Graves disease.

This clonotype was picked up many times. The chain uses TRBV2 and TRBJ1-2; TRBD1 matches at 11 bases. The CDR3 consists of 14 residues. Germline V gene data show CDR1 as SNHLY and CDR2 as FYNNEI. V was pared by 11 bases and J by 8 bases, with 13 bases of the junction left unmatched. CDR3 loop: CAVERPGQGEGYTF. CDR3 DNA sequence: TGTGCCGTTGAGAGACCGGGACAGGGGGAGGGCTACACCTTC. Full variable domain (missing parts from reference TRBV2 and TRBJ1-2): EPEVTQTPSHQVTQMGQEVILRCVPISNHLYFYWYRQILGQKVEFLVSFYNNEISEKSEIFDDQFSVERPDGSNFTLKIRSTKLEDSAMYFCAVERPGQGEGYTFGSGTRLTVV.

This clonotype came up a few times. For the CDR3, the DNA is TGCGCCAGCAGCTTGGGTAGGGGTCCGTCTACCATTCAGTACTTC. It yields the protein CASSLGRGPSTIQYF. The chain recombines TRBV5-1 with TRBJ2-4, with D possibly TRBD1 on 5 matching bases. This CDR3 contains 15 residues. Trimming removed 0 bases from V and 9 bases from J, with 16 bases in between. Germline lookup yields CDR1 SGHRS and CDR2 YFSETQ. The full variable domain, in which reference TRBV5-1 and TRBJ2-4 provide the parts outside the CDR3, is KAGVTQTPRYLIKTRGQQVTLSCSPISGHRSVSWYQQTPGQGLQFLFEYFSETQRNKGNFPGRFSGRQFSNSRSEMNVSTLELGDSALYLCASSLGRGPSTIQYFGAGTRLSVL.

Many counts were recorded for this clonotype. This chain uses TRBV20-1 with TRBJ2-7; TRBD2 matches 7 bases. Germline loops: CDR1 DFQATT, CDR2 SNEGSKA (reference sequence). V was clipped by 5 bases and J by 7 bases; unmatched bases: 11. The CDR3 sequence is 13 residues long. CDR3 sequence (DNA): TGCAGTGCTTGGACTAGGGCCATTCGGGAGCAGTACTTC. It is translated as CSAWTRAIREQYF.